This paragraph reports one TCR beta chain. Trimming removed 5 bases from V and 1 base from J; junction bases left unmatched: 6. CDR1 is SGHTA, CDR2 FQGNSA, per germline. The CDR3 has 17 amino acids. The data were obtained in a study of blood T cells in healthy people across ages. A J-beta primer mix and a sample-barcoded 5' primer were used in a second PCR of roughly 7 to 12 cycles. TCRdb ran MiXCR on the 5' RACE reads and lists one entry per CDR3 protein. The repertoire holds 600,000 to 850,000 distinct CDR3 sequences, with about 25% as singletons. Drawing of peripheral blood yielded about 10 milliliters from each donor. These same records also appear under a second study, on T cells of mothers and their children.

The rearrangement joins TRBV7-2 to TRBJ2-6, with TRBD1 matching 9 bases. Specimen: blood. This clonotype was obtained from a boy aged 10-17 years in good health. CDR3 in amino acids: CASSPDRGESGANVLTF. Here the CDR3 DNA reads TGTGCCAGCAGCCCCGACAGGGGGGAATCTGGGGCCAACGTCCTGACTTTC.